This TCR beta chain stems from a study of tumor-infiltrating lymphocytes in primary liver carcinoma. A primer matching the constant region was used to make TCR beta cDNA from about 500 ng of total RNA. Sequencing libraries for TCR beta derived from three nested multiplex PCR rounds that used slightly modified ARM-PCR. Each of the first two PCR rounds ran approximately 11 cycles with TRBV1-TRBV30 forward and C-beta reverse primers. MiXCR was run by TCRdb on the multiplex PCR reads, yielding one entry per CDR3 protein. The sample includes approximately 340,000 distinct CDR3 sequences, less than 70% seen only once; the top ten take roughly 6%. Between the trimmed V and J ends, which lost 3 bases and 4 bases, there was a span of 17 bases. The CDR3 consists of 16 residues. CDR1 SGHNT and CDR2 YYREEE come from the germline V gene (reference sequence). As to this clonotype: What it binds is unknown.

Unsorted whole blood served as the source of blood RNA, and germline DNA was extracted as well. Overall study results and limits: Among the pair types, tumor region pairs showed more overlap than tumor-adjacent and tumor-blood pairs.

This receptor was taken from a man in his forties or fifties with primary liver carcinoma and hepatitis B virus infection. The rearrangement uses TRBV5-4 and TRBJ1-3; possible D gene TRBD1, 6 bases. Specimen: peripheral blood. Here the CDR3 DNA reads TGTGCCAGCAGCTCAAAGAGTACAGGGAGAGGAAACACCATATATTTT. It codes for CASSSKSTGRGNTIYF.